This T cell receptor (beta chain) was captured by sequencing in a study of a mutant IDH1 vaccine in newly diagnosed glioma. Whole-study context: Treated patients had a mean age of roughly 44 years and a sex split that was roughly 62% male and around 38% female.

Germline CDR1 is SGHRS and CDR2 is YFSETQ. Trimming took 4 bases from V and 5 from J; bases not matched to a gene: 4. This CDR3 has 14 residues. The time point was: baseline, week 1 (first vaccination visit). Treatment described: pre-vaccination baseline after standard-of-care therapy. Patients carried new grade 3 or 4 IDH1-mutant astrocytomas lacking nuclear ATRX. Profiled with immunoSEQ multiplex PCR; TCRdb holds only in-frame clones, not every one. This table has tens of thousands of clones, about four fifths appearing once. The genes are TRBV5-1 and TRBJ2-5; TRBD1 matches at 11 bases. The receptor comes from a woman aged 50 to 60 with glioma. This specimen was PBMCs, taken from a glioma patient treated with radiotherapy, temozolomide or both. In DNA form, the CDR3 reads TGCGCCAGCAGCATGGGACAGGGGGAGGAGACCCAGTACTTC. This gives the protein CASSMGQGEETQYF.